Listed here are 14 T cell receptor beta chains from one sample, sequenced in a study of preoperative IRX-2 immunotherapy in early breast cancer. Using immunoSEQ multiplex PCR, the repertoire was profiled, and TCRdb retains in-frame clones only, with some absent. The data show roughly 99,000 clones, 70% to 90% seen once. As for treatment: preoperative locoregional IRX-2 cytokine immunotherapy. The sequenced sample was tumor tissue, obtained after IRX-2 immunotherapy. The receptors derive from a human donor with breast cancer.

V and J are TRBV6-7 and TRBJ2-7; D not resolved. TRBV6-7 has ORF status, its function being uncertain. V dropped 7 bases and J dropped 2 bases, with 12 bases sitting between them. The CDR3 is made up of 13 amino acids. CDR3 DNA sequence: TGTGCCAGCACCTGGGCGGTAGCCTACGAGCAGTACTTC. Translation: CASTWAVAYEQYF.

The genes are TRBV7-4 and TRBJ2-5, with TRBD2 identical over 9 bases. CDR3 size: 15 residues. The germline CDR1 and CDR2 sequences are SGHVT and SQSDAQ. The junction had 7 bases not matched to a gene; V was cut back by 5 bases and J by 3 bases. CDR3 nucleotides: TGTGCCAGCAGCCCCCTCCCTAGCGGGAAAGAGACCCAGTACTTC. Its protein is CASSPLPSGKETQYF.

The chain is built from TRBV19 and TRBJ1-1; no reliable D call. This CDR3 has 13 residues. Trimming took 1 base from V and 10 from J, leaving 13 bases between them. Germline-derived CDR1 and CDR2 are LNHDA and SQIVND (reference sequence). As DNA, the CDR3 is TGTGCCAGTAGTATAGGGCGGGAGAGCGGAGCTTTCTTT. Translating gives CASSIGRESGAFF.

The V call is TRBV19, the J call TRBJ2-2; D not certain. Trimming left V 4 bases short and J 6 bases short, with 9 bases between. The V gene's germline CDR1 is LNHDA and CDR2 SQIVND (reference sequence). The CDR3 has 13 amino acids. The CDR3 coding sequence is TGTGCCAGTAGTACCAGGTACGCCGGGGAGCTGTTTTTT. Translation: CASSTRYAGELFF.

The chain uses TRBV19 and TRBJ2-3, with 9 bases identical to TRBD2. The germline gives CDR1 LNHDA, CDR2 SQIVND (reference sequence). V shed 3 bases, J shed 2 bases, and the junction held 3 bases outside the gene matches. CDR3 length equals 15 residues. The chain's CDR3 is CASSMAGGSTDTQYF. As DNA, the CDR3 is TGTGCCAGTAGTATGGCGGGAGGGTCCACAGATACGCAGTATTTT.

The V and J genes are TRBV10-1 and TRBJ1-1; a weak D match, TRBD1 (6 bases). Germline V gene lookup returns CDR1 WNHNN and CDR2 SYGVQD (reference sequence). The CDR3 sequence is 14 residues long. Trimming shortened V by 3 bases and J by 7 bases, and 15 bases separated the two germline ends. The chain's CDR3 is CASSDGGRNGEAFF. DNA of the CDR3: TGCGCCAGCAGTGACGGGGGGCGAAACGGTGAAGCTTTCTTT.

This clone was seen only once. V gene TRBV10-2 combines with J gene TRBJ2-3; 10 positions match TRBD2. The CDR3 loop spans 15 amino acids. Trimming took 4 bases from V and 4 from J; bases not matched to a gene: 5. Germline lookup yields CDR1 WSHSY and CDR2 SAAADI. The CDR3 bases are TGCGCCAGCAGTGCTAGCGGGAGAGCCCCAGATACGCAGTATTTT. The encoded protein is CASSASGRAPDTQYF.

The gene calls are TRBV19 and TRBJ2-5, with unresolved D. The germline V gene has CDR1 LNHDA and CDR2 SQIVND (reference sequence). V was cut by 2 bases and J by 3 bases, with 13 bases left in between. This CDR3 spans 15 amino acids. The CDR3 nucleotides read TGTGCCAGTAGTATAATGGGTGGAGTAGAAGAGACCCAGTACTTC. Its translation is CASSIMGGVEETQYF.

This sequence joins TRBV6-8 and TRBJ2-7, with D maybe TRBD1 (6 bases). V was trimmed by 1 base and J by 6 bases, leaving 16 bases between them. Germline V gives CDR1 MNHGY, CDR2 SAAAGT. The CDR3 sequence is 15 residues long. The DNA for the CDR3 is TGTGCCAGCAGTTACTTGGGACAAATCTCGGGCGAGCAGTACTTC. Its translation: CASSYLGQISGEQYF.

This clone was detected only a few times. This chain uses TRBV18 with TRBJ2-2; D not certain. This CDR3 comprises 12 residues. Germline V gene lookup returns CDR1 KGHSH and CDR2 LQKENI. V was shortened by 3 bases and J by 6 bases, with 5 bases between the two germline ends. This chain's CDR3 is CASSPGSGELFF. The DNA for the CDR3 is TGTGCCAGCTCACCGGGGTCCGGGGAGCTGTTTTTT.

The table lists this clone with a count of one. At one end the junction does not follow the germline gene, possibly because of a read error. The chain links TRBV5-1 to TRBJ2-2, with a weak D call TRBD2 (6 bases). Germline CDR1 reads SGHRS; CDR2 reads YFSETQ. This CDR3 region has 17 residues. This CDR3 reads CASSLEWGVRGTGELFF. CDR3 DNA: TGCGCCAGCAGCTTGGAATGGGGGGTTCGGGGAACCGGGGARCTGTTTTTT.

This chain links TRBV7-1 with TRBJ2-2; D may be TRBD1 (5 bases). TRBV7-1 is sorted into the ORF group, with uncertain function. Trimming pared 4 bases from V and 2 bases from J, leaving 17 bases between. CDR3 length equals 17 residues. CDR3 in DNA: TGTGCCAGCAGCTTACGTGTTGACAGTTCCAACACCGGGGAGCTGTTTTTT. Its protein product is CASSLRVDSSNTGELFF.

The genes are TRBV5-1 and TRBJ2-2; D is possibly TRBD1 (5 bases). This CDR3 spans 14 amino acids. The V end lost 2 bases, the J end lost 3 bases, and 8 bases lay between the germline ends. Germline V gene sequence: CDR1 SGHRS, CDR2 YFSETQ. For the CDR3, the DNA is TGCGCCAGCAGCTTCGCCAGGGACACCGGGGAGCTGTTTTTT. Translated: CASSFARDTGELFF.

The chain uses TRBV19 and TRBJ1-3; TRBD1 agrees at 9 bases. The germline V gene encodes CDR1 LNHDA and CDR2 SQIVND (reference sequence). The CDR3 loop spans 15 amino acids. The junction had 5 bases not matched to a gene; V was cut back by 6 bases and J by 2 bases. The CDR3 loop is CASSVDRGAGNTIYF. The CDR3 nucleotides are TGTGCCAGTAGCGTCGACAGGGGGGCTGGAAACACCATATATTTT.